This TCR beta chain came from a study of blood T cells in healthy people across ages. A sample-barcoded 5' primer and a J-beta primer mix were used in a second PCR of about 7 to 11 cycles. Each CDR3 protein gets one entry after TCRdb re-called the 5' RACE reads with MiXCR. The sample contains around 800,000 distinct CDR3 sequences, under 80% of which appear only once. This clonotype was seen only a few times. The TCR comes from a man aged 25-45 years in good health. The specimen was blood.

The CDR3 reads CASKWGQSYEQYF. The CDR3 region has the DNA TGTGCCAGCAAATGGGGGCAAAGCTACGAGCAGTACTTC. The chain joins TRBV6-1 to TRBJ2-7; tentatively, D is TRBD1 (6 bases). The CDR3 extends over 13 amino acids. V was pared by 7 bases and J by 3 bases, with 13 bases between. CDR1 MNHNS and CDR2 SASEGT come from the germline V gene.